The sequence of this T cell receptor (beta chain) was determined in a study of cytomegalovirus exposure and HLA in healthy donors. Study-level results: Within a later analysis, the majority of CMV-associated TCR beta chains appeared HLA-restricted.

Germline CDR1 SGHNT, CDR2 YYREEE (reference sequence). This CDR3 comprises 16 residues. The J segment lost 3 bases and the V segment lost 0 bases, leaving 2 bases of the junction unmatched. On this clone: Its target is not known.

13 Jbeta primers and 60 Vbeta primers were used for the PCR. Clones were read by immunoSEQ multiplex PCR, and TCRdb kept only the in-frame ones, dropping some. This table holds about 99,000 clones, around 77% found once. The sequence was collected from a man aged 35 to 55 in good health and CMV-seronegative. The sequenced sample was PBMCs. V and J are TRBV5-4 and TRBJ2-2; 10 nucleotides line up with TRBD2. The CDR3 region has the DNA TGTGCCAGCAGCTTGGCTAGCGGGGGACACACCGGGGAGCTGTTTTTT. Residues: CASSLASGGHTGELFF.